The entry below describes one T cell receptor (beta chain). Clones were sequenced by immunoSEQ multiplex PCR, and TCRdb holds only the in-frame ones, with some missing. The data show about 1,900,000 clones, with just under 95% seen just once and 1% to 1.5% held by the top ten. In the naive CD8 group, cells lacked CD45RO and were positively selected for CCR7, so terminally differentiated effector memory CD45RA+ cells were left out. CDR3 length: 15 amino acids. Trimming cost V 0 bases and J 2 bases, with 9 bases left between them. The V gene's germline CDR1 is SGHRS and CDR2 YFSETQ. These data are taken from a study of shared clonotypes between healthy human individuals.

V is TRBV5-1 and J is TRBJ2-1; TRBD1 is a possible D gene (6 bases). This TCR was recovered from a man between 18 and 29 years old in good health. The sequencing input was naive CD8+ T cells sorted from blood. The CDR3 DNA is TGCGCCAGCAGCTTGGGGGGGCCCCCCTACAATGAGCAGTTCTTC. This codes for CASSLGGPPYNEQFF.